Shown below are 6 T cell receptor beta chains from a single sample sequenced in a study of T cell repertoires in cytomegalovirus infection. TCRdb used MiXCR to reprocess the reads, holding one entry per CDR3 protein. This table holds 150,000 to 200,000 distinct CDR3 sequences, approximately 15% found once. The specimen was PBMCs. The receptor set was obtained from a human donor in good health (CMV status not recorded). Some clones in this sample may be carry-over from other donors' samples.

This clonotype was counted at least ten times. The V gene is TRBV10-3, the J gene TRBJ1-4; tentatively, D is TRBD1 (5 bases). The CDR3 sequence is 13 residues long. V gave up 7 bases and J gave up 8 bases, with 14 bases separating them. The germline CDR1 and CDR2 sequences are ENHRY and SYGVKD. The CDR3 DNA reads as TGTGCCATCAAGGGGACTGCGGGGGAAAAACTGTTTTTT. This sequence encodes CAIKGTAGEKLFF.

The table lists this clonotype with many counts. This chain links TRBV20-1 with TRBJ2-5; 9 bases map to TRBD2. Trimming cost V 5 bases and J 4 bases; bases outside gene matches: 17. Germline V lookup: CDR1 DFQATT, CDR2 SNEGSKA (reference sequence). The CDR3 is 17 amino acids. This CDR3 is CSAPAHATSGYLETQYF. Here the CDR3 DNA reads TGCAGTGCTCCTGCCCATGCGACTAGCGGATACCTAGAGACCCAGTACTTC.

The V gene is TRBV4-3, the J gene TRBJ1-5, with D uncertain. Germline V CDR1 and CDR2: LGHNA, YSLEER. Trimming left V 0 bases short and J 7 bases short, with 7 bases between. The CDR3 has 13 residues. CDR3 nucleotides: TGCGCCAGCAGCCAAGACTGGAGGCAGCCCCAGCATTTT. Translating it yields CASSQDWRQPQHF.

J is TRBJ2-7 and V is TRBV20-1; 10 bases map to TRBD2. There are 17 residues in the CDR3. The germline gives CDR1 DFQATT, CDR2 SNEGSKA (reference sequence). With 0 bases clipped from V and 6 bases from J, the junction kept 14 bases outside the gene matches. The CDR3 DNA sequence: TGCAGTGCTAGAGATCAGTTTAGCGGGAGGCCGGGGGTCGAGCAGTACTTC. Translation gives CSARDQFSGRPGVEQYF.

The CDR3 protein is CASSQVPGVYNEQFF. The CDR3 nucleotides read TGTGCCAGCAGCCAAGTTCCAGGGGTCTACAATGAGCAGTTCTTC. The V and J genes are TRBV14 and TRBJ2-1, with a weak D call TRBD1 (6 bases). Germline V gene lookup returns CDR1 SGHDN and CDR2 FVKESK. Deletions cut 1 base from V and 3 bases from J, with 10 bases between. This CDR3 comprises 15 residues.

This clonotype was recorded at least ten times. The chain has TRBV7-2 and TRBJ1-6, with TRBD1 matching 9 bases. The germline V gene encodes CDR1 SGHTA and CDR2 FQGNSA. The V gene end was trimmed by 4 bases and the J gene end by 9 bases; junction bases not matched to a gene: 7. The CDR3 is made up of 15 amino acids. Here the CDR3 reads CASSSEQGAGSPLHF. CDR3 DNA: TGTGCCAGCAGCTCTGAACAGGGGGCGGGTTCACCCCTCCACTTT.